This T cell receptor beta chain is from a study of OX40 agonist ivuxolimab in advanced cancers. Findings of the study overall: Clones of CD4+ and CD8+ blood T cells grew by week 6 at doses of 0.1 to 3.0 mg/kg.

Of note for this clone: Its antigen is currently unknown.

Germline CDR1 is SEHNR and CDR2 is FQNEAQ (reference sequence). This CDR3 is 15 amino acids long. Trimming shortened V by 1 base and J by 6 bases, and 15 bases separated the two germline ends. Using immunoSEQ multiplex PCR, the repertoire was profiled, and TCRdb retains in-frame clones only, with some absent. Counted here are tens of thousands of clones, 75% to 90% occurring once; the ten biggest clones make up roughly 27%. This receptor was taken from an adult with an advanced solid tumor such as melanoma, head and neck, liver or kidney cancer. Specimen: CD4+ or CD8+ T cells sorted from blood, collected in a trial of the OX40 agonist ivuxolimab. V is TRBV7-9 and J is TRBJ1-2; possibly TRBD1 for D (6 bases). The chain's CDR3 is CASSLDEQGPHGYTF. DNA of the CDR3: TGTGCCAGCAGCTTAGACGAACAGGGACCTCATGGCTACACCTTC.